What follows are 2 T cell receptor beta chains derived from one specimen sequenced in a study of graft-versus-host responses after intestinal transplantation. The table came from immunoSEQ multiplex PCR; TCRdb's copy has only in-frame clones and leaves some out. Altogether about 45,000 clones are present, around 90% being singletons, with the ten largest covering approximately 4.7%. The specimen comprised PBMCs, sampled 524 days after transplant. The receptors were sampled from a human patient who received an intestinal transplant, so some T cells may come from the graft donor.

The V gene is TRBV6-4, the J gene TRBJ1-3; the D is unclear. The CDR3 consists of 16 residues. CDR1 MRHNA and CDR2 SNTAGT come from the germline V gene. Between the trimmed V and J ends, which lost 0 bases and 4 bases, there was a span of 13 bases. The DNA of the CDR3 is TGTGCCAGCAGTGACTCGATAGGATCCCTCGGAAACACCATATATTTT. Its protein is CASSDSIGSLGNTIYF.

The V gene is TRBV5-6, the J gene TRBJ1-1; 9 nucleotides match TRBD1. Germline V lookup: CDR1 SGHDT, CDR2 YYEEEE. The CDR3 has 15 residues. Unmatched junction bases numbered 8, after V lost 4 bases and J lost 4 bases. As DNA, the CDR3 is TGTGCCAGCAGCAACTACAGGGGGCAGGGCACTGAAGCTTTCTTT. This codes for CASSNYRGQGTEAFF.